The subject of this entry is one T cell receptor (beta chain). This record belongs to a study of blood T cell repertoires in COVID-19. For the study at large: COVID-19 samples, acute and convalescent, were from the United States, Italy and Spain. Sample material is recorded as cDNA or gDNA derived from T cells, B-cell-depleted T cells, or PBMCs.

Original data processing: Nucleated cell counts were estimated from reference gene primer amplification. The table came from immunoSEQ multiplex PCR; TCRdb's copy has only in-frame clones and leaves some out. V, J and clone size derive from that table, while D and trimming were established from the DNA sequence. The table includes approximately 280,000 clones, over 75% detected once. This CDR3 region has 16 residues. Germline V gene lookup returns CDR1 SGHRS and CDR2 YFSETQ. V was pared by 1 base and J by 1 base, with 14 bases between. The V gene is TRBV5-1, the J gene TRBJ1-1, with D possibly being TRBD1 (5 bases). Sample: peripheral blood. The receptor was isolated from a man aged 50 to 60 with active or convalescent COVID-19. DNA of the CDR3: TGCGCCAGCAGCTTGAATGTAGGGCAGGGGAACACTGAAGCTTTCTTT. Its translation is CASSLNVGQGNTEAFF.